This T cell receptor (beta chain) was found in a study of human T cells and chemical hapten exposure. Germline assignment: CDR1 SGHTA and CDR2 FQGNSA. The CDR3 covers 14 residues. Trimming removed 3 bases from V and 2 bases from J, with 10 bases in between. TCRdb reanalysed the RACE reads using MiXCR and keeps one entry per CDR3 protein. Found here are 300,000 to 450,000 distinct CDR3 sequences, less than 6.5% of them singletons; the top ten hold 2.5% to 3%. This clonotype occurred a few times. The time point: pre-sensitization, week 0. Described treatment: therapeutic diphenylcyclopropenone sensitization with weekly scalp DPC.

Source: whole blood, taken in connection with sensitization to the hapten diphenylcyclopropenone (DPC). The chain recombines TRBV7-2 with TRBJ1-2; perhaps TRBD1 as D (6 bases). The sequence was collected from a woman aged 45-65 years with alopecia areata. Some clones in this sample may be carry-over from other donors' samples. CDR3 protein: CASSFRQENYGYTF. CDR3 bases: TGTGCCAGCAGCTTCCGACAGGAGAACTATGGCTACACCTTC.